One and the same sample provided the 28 T cell receptor beta chains below, sequenced in a study of cytomegalovirus exposure and HLA in healthy donors. Some clones are missing from TCRdb's copy, which holds only in-frame ones; the method was immunoSEQ multiplex PCR. The sample records about 160,000 clones, around nine tenths being singletons. The sample comprised PBMCs. The receptors shown here come from a man between 18 and 29 years old in good health and CMV-seropositive.

With regard to this clone: Distinct nucleotide sequences in the sample also encode this CDR3. This chain links TRBV30 with TRBJ1-1; D uncertain. The germline V gene encodes CDR1 GTSNPN and CDR2 SVGIG (reference sequence). V lost 0 bases, J lost 1 base, and 6 bases lay in between. The CDR3 sequence is 13 residues long. This chain's CDR3 is CAWSVQENTEAFF. The CDR3 DNA reads TGTGCCTGGAGTGTCCAGGAGAACACTGAAGCTTTCTTT.

The chain recombines TRBV11-2 with TRBJ2-2; maybe TRBD2 (6 bases). With 10 bases removed from V and 5 bases from J, the gap between germline ends came to 14 bases. This CDR3 is 13 amino acids long. Germline CDR1 reads SGHAT; CDR2 reads FQNNGV. The CDR3 DNA follows: TGTGCCATTTCGGGGGATCCGACCGGGGAGCTGTTTTTT. It codes for CAISGDPTGELFF.

The chain carries TRBV7-6 and TRBJ1-1, with 7 bases aligning to TRBD1. CDR3 length equals 14 residues. After removal of 4 bases from V and 7 bases from J, the junction contained 9 bases not matched to a gene. CDR1 is SGHVS and CDR2 is FNYEAQ in the germline V gene. CDR3 bases: TGTGCCAGCAGCTCCCCGGGAACAGGGGATGAAGCTTTCTTT. It is translated as CASSSPGTGDEAFF.

The J gene is TRBJ1-4, the V gene TRBV19; D is undetermined. The ends were cut back, 6 bases at V and 0 bases at J, with 5 bases in the middle. Germline CDR1 LNHDA, CDR2 SQIVND (reference sequence). The CDR3 totals 13 residues. Written as DNA, the CDR3 is TGTGCCAGTAGCGTTGCAACTAATGAAAAACTGTTTTTT. The encoded protein is CASSVATNEKLFF.

The rearrangement joins TRBV4-1 to TRBJ2-1, with D perhaps TRBD1 (5 bases). The V gene's germline CDR1 is MGHRA and CDR2 YSYEKL. The CDR3 has 18 residues. The germline V and J ends were trimmed by 1 base and 2 bases, with 18 bases remaining between them. Here the CDR3 reads CASSQGMQGRSPYNEQFF. CDR3 nucleotide sequence: TGCGCCAGCAGCCAAGGAATGCAGGGCAGGAGCCCCTACAATGAGCAGTTCTTC.

The chain recombines TRBV7-8 with TRBJ1-4; D gene ambiguous. Looked up from germline, CDR1 is SGHVS and CDR2 is FQNEAQ. Deletions cut 1 base from V and 0 bases from J, with 18 bases between. The CDR3 sequence is 19 residues long. CDR3 sequence: CASSLVRGLPKATNEKLFF. CDR3 coding DNA: TGTGCCAGCAGCTTAGTTAGAGGACTGCCCAAAGCAACTAATGAAAAACTGTTTTTT.

DNA of the CDR3: TGTGCCAGCAGCCAAGGACAGGGCCGTAGCACAGATACGCAGTATTTT. Translation gives CASSQGQGRSTDTQYF. The chain carries TRBV14 and TRBJ2-3, with 7 bases aligning to TRBD1. The CDR3 is 16 residues long. The trim removed 1 base at V and 0 bases at J, leaving 4 bases unmatched. Germline V gives CDR1 SGHDN, CDR2 FVKESK.

The chain employs TRBV5-3 and TRBJ2-7; D perhaps matches TRBD1 (6 bases). TRBV5-3 qualifies as an ORF whose function is uncertain. Trimming cost V 2 bases and J 4 bases, with 13 bases left between them. This CDR3 contains 14 residues. This CDR3 reads CARSFQTGPYEQYF. Here the CDR3 DNA reads TGTGCCAGAAGCTTCCAGACAGGTCCATACGAGCAGTACTTC.

CDR3: CASRRGGNQPQHF. Written as DNA, the CDR3 is TGTGCCAGCAGGAGGGGGGGGAATCAGCCCCAGCATTTT. The V and J genes are TRBV6-1 and TRBJ1-5; D might be TRBD1 (6 bases). The CDR3 length is 13 residues. Trimming removed 6 bases from V and 4 bases from J, with 10 bases in between. The germline gives CDR1 MNHNS, CDR2 SASEGT.

V gene TRBV5-1 combines with J gene TRBJ2-7, with 9 bases aligning to TRBD1. V shed 4 bases, J shed 4 bases, and the junction held 12 bases outside the gene matches. The CDR3 totals 16 residues. Germline V gives CDR1 SGHRS, CDR2 YFSETQ. In nucleotides, the CDR3 is TGCGCCAGCAGCGCAGCAACCGGGACAGGGACGTACGAGCAGTACTTC. This encodes CASSAATGTGTYEQYF.

V usage is TRBV11-3 and J usage is TRBJ2-2, with 12 bases lining up with TRBD2. With 1 base clipped from V and 5 bases from J, the junction kept 5 bases outside the gene matches. The germline CDR1 and CDR2 sequences are SGHNT and YENEEA. The CDR3 covers 17 residues. As DNA, the CDR3 is TGTGCCAGCAGCTTAGGGCTCCTAGCGGGAGGGACCGGGGAGCTGTTTTTT. As protein: CASSLGLLAGGTGELFF. The whole variable domain, filled in from reference TRBV11-3 and TRBJ2-2, reads EAGVVQSPRYKIIEKKQPVAFWCNPISGHNTLYWYLQNLGQGPELLIRYENEEAVDDSQLPKDRFSAERLKGVDSTLKIQPAELGDSAVYLCASSLGLLAGGTGELFFGEGSRLTVL.

This chain joins TRBV10-3 and TRBJ2-3; 9 nucleotides agree with TRBD2. The junction had 4 bases not matched to a gene; V was cut back by 5 bases and J by 1 base. This CDR3 is built from 15 residues. The germline V gene has CDR1 ENHRY and CDR2 SYGVKD. CDR3 in DNA: TGTGCCATCAGTCGCGGGGGGGGTGGCACAGATACGCAGTATTTT. Protein sequence: CAISRGGGGTDTQYF.

V usage is TRBV5-1 and J usage is TRBJ2-1; 15 positions match TRBD2. V lost 4 bases, J lost 7 bases, and 9 bases stayed unmatched. This CDR3 comprises 17 residues. Germline CDR1 SGHRS, CDR2 YFSETQ. In DNA, the CDR3 is TGCGCCAGCAGCCCCGGACTAGCGGGAGGGCCAAGTAATGAGCAGTTCTTC. This gives the protein CASSPGLAGGPSNEQFF.

The V and J genes are TRBV13 and TRBJ2-7; 7 nucleotides match TRBD2. Looked up from germline, CDR1 is PRHDT and CDR2 is FYEKMQ (reference sequence). The CDR3 covers 14 residues. J gave up 3 bases and V 5 bases, and 7 bases lay outside the gene matches. For the CDR3, the DNA is TGTGCCAGCAGCCGTGGACTAGATGTCTACGAGCAGTACTTC. Protein sequence: CASSRGLDVYEQYF.

V gene TRBV2 combines with J gene TRBJ2-2, with D possibly TRBD1 on 5 matching bases. The CDR3 consists of 16 residues. Per the germline V gene, CDR1 is SNHLY and CDR2 is FYNNEI. V was cut by 2 bases and J by 4 bases, with 14 bases left in between. The CDR3 sequence is CASSERPGSFTGELFF. The CDR3 nucleotides read TGTGCCAGCAGTGAAAGGCCAGGGTCGTTCACCGGGGAGCTGTTTTTT.

The chain links TRBV5-1 to TRBJ2-3; 10 bases are shared with TRBD2. Germline values: CDR1 SGHRS, CDR2 YFSETQ. The V gene end was trimmed by 3 bases and the J gene end by 4 bases; junction bases not matched to a gene: 8. This CDR3 has 16 residues. CDR3 protein: CASSSLPAGGPDTQYF. The DNA for the CDR3 is TGCGCCAGCAGCTCCCTACCAGCGGGAGGGCCAGATACGCAGTATTTT.

This chain uses TRBV7-2 with TRBJ1-2; 7 nucleotides line up with TRBD1. The CDR3 runs to 15 residues. The V and J ends lost 1 base and 8 bases, in that order; junction bases with no gene match: 10. Looked up from germline, CDR1 is SGHTA and CDR2 is FQGNSA. The CDR3 sequence: CASSLGPWTGLGYTF. Here the CDR3 DNA reads TGTGCCAGCAGCTTAGGACCCTGGACAGGCCTAGGCTACACCTTC. Together with reference TRBV7-2 and TRBJ1-2, the CDR3 gives the full variable domain: GAGVSQSPSNKVTEKGKDVELRCDPISGHTALYWYRQSLGQGLEFLIYFQGNSAPDKSGLPSDRFSAERTGGSVSTLTIQRTQQEDSAVYLCASSLGPWTGLGYTFGSGTRLTVV.

This rearrangement joins TRBV4-2 to TRBJ2-1; 7 bases fit TRBD2. With V trimmed by 3 bases and J by 14 bases, 16 bases remained unmatched. CDR3 length: 15 amino acids. The germline gives CDR1 LGHNA, CDR2 YNFKEQ. The CDR3 spells CASSHTTDRDYSEFF. CDR3 nucleotides: TGTGCCAGCAGCCACACTACCGACCGGGACTACTCTGAGTTCTTC.

This clone occurred once. Other DNA sequences in this sample translate to the same CDR3. This rearrangement joins TRBV7-9 to TRBJ2-2; 9 bases line up with TRBD2. Germline CDR1 is SEHNR and CDR2 is FQNEAQ (reference sequence). This CDR3 has 16 amino acids. J was trimmed by 1 base and V by 2 bases; bases with no gene match: 2. This CDR3 is CASSLRLAVNTGELFF. CDR3 coding DNA: TGTGCCAGCAGCTTACGACTAGCGGTGAACACCGGGGAGCTGTTTTTT. Filled out from reference TRBV7-9 and TRBJ2-2, the complete variable domain reads DTGVSQNPRHKITKRGQNVTFRCDPISEHNRLYWYRQTLGQGPEFLTYFQNEAQLEKSRLLSDRFSAERPKGSFSTLEIQRTEQGDSAMYLCASSLRLAVNTGELFFGEGSRLTVL.

CDR3 in DNA: TGTGCCAGCAGCCAATCAATCGGTTTGAATCAGCCCCAGCATTTT. Its protein is CASSQSIGLNQPQHF. The V gene is TRBV16, the J gene TRBJ1-5; D unclear. Trimming took off 0 bases at V and 4 bases at J, with 10 bases between the two ends. This CDR3 has 15 amino acids. Germline assignment: CDR1 KGHSY and CDR2 FQNENV.

This chain links TRBV6-5 with TRBJ2-7; TRBD1 agrees at 7 bases. The CDR3 is made up of 15 amino acids. V was pared by 3 bases and J by 2 bases, with 7 bases of the junction left unmatched. CDR1 and CDR2 (germline): MNHEY, SVGAGI. The CDR3 bases are TGTGCCAGCAGTTATGGGACAGAAGGAACCTACGAGCAGTACTTC. Translation: CASSYGTEGTYEQYF.

CDR3 in DNA: TGTGCCACCAGCAGAGATAGGATAGCGGGAGGGATAAACACCGGGGAGCTGTTTTTT. It codes for CATSRDRIAGGINTGELFF. The V call is TRBV15, the J call TRBJ2-2; 11 nucleotides align to TRBD2. The J segment lost 2 bases and the V segment lost 0 bases, leaving 8 bases of the junction unmatched. CDR1 and CDR2 (germline): LNHNV, YYDKDF (reference sequence). The CDR3 covers 19 residues.

In its sample, this clone was seen a few times. The genes are TRBV27 and TRBJ2-7; 8 bases agree with TRBD2. The CDR3 contains 16 residues. J lost 3 bases, V lost 8 bases, and 15 bases had no gene match. Per germline, CDR1 MNHEY and CDR2 SMNVEV (reference sequence). The CDR3 here is CASLPGLVQVVYEQYF. The CDR3 DNA is TGTGCCAGCCTCCCGGGACTAGTGCAAGTTGTCTACGAGCAGTACTTC.

This clone was recorded only once. The chain uses TRBV5-1 and TRBJ2-3; TRBD1 is a possible D gene (6 bases). The CDR3 loop spans 15 amino acids. Trimming shortened V by 4 bases and J by 2 bases, and 14 bases separated the two germline ends. CDR1 is SGHRS and CDR2 is YFSETQ in the germline V gene. The CDR3 reads CASSLSGTLTDTQYF. The CDR3, as DNA: TGCGCCAGCAGCCTTTCCGGGACACTCACAGATACGCAGTATTTT.

The chain links TRBV7-3 to TRBJ2-7, with TRBD1 matching 9 bases. Germline V gene lookup returns CDR1 SGHTA and CDR2 FQGTGA. The CDR3 has 14 residues. Trimming at V came to 1 base and at J to 2 bases, leaving 0 bases not matched to a gene. The CDR3 nucleotides read TGTGCCAGCAGCTTAAACAGGGGGCCCTACGAGCAGTACTTC. Translation gives CASSLNRGPYEQYF.

The chain joins TRBV7-3 to TRBJ2-1; 7 bases align to TRBD2. V lost 4 bases and J lost 0; bases outside the gene matches: 6. Germline V gene sequence: CDR1 SGHTA, CDR2 FQGTGA. The CDR3 extends over 16 amino acids. The CDR3 sequence is CASSSRGLTSYNEQFF. CDR3 DNA: TGTGCCAGCAGCTCCCGGGGACTAACCTCCTACAATGAGCAGTTCTTC.

This clone came up once. CDR3 coding DNA: TGTGCCAGCAGTCCCGGGACTAGCGGGAGCGGACGCGCCTACAATGAGCAGTTCTTC. Its translation is CASSPGTSGSGRAYNEQFF. The rearrangement uses TRBV6-4 and TRBJ2-1; TRBD2 matches 14 bases. V shed 5 bases, J shed 2 bases, and the junction held 11 bases outside the gene matches. Germline V gives CDR1 MRHNA, CDR2 SNTAGT. There are 19 residues in the CDR3.

V gene TRBV2 combines with J gene TRBJ1-2, with 8 bases aligning to TRBD1. CDR3 size: 12 residues. V shed 6 bases, J shed 7 bases, and the junction held 4 bases outside the gene matches. Germline lookup yields CDR1 SNHLY and CDR2 FYNNEI. CDR3 DNA: TGTGCCAGCAGGCGGACAGGGAGTGGCTACACCTTC. This translates into CASRRTGSGYTF.